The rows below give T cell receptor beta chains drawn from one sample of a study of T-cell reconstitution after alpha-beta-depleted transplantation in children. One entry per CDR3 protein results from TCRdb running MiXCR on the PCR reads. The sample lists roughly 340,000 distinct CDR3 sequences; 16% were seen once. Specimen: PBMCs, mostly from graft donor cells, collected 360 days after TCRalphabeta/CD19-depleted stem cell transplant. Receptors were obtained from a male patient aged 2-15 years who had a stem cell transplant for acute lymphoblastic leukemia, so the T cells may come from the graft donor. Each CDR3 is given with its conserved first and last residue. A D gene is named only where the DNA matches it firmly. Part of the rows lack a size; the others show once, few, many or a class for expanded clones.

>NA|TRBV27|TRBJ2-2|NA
CASSLLASKDTGELFF
TGTGCCAGCAGTTTATTAGCTAGCAAAGACACCGGGGAGCTGTTTTTT
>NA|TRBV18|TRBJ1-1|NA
CASSPMGTVNTEAFF
TGTGCCAGCTCACCAATGGGGACGGTGAACACTGAAGCTTTCTTT
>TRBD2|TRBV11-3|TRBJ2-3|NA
CASSSSRHAAGVGFTDTQYF
TGTGCCAGCAGCTCGTCTCGGCATGCAGCGGGAGTGGGATTCACAGATACGCAGTATTTT
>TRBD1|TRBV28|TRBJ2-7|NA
CASSFLGQGSYEQHF
TGTGCCAGCAGTTTTTTGGGACAGGGATCGTACGAGCAGCACTTC
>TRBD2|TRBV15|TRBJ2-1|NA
CATSRDWGASGRSSYNEQFF
TGTGCCACCAGCAGAGATTGGGGGGCTAGCGGGAGAAGCTCCTACAATGAGCAGTTCTTC
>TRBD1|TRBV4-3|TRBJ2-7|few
CASSQLWDRGAYEQYF
TGCGCCAGCAGCCAACTTTGGGACAGGGGCGCTTACGAGCAGTACTTC
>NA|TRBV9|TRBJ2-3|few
CASSVEGRNQDTQYF
TGTGCCAGCAGCGTAGAGGGCAGAAACCAAGATACGCAGTATTTT
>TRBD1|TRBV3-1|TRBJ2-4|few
CASSRDSMPKNIQYF
TGTGCCAGCAGCCGGGACAGCATGCCCAAAAACATTCAGTACTTC
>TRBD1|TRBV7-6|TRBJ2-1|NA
CASSTGDTSYNEQFF
TGTGCCAGCAGTACAGGGGATACATCCTACAATGAGCAGTTCTTC
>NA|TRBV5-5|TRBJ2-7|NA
CASSQNWNPGFYEQYF
TGTGCCAGCAGCCAGAATTGGAATCCGGGGTTCTACGAGCAGTACTTC
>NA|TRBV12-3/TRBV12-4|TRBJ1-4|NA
CACQLGEKLFF
TGTGCCTGCCAGCTCGGTGAAAAACTGTTTTTT
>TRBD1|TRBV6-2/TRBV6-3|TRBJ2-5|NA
CASSRGQGVIKEATQYF
TGTGCCAGCAGCCGCGGACAGGGGGTAATAAAGGAGGCGACCCAGTACTTC
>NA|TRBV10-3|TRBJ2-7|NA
CAIRGGELSYEQYF
TGTGCCATCAGAGGAGGGGAACTCTCTTACGAGCAGTACTTC
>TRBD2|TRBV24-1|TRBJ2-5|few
CAPSSSGRWGETQYF
TGTGCCCCGAGTTCTAGCGGGAGGTGGGGAGAGACCCAGTACTTC
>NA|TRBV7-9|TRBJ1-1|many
CASSLVNTEAFF
TGTGCCAGCAGCTTAGTGAACACTGAAGCTTTCTTT
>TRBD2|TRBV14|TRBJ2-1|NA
CASSHRFRGRAGEQFF
TGTGCCAGCAGCCACCGTTTTCGCGGGAGGGCCGGTGAGCAGTTCTTC
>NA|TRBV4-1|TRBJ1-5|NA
CASSQILRDARNQPQHF
TGCGCCAGCAGCCAAATTTTAAGGGATGCGCGCAATCAGCCCCAGCATTTT
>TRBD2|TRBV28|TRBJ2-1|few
CASSLSGTSGTRSQFF
TGTGCCAGCAGTCTCTCCGGGACTAGCGGAACCCGGAGTCAGTTCTTC
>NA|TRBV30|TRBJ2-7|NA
CAWSVGQGISYEQYF
TGTGCCTGGAGTGTCGGGCAGGGGATCTCCTACGAGCAGTACTTC